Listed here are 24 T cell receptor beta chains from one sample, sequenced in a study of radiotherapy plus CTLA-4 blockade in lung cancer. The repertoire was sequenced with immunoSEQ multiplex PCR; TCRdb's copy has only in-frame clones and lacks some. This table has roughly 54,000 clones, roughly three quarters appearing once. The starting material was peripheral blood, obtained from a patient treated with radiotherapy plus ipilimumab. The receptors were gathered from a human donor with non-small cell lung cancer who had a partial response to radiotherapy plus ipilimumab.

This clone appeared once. Here the CDR3 reads CASSLSPGNTEAFF. CDR3 DNA sequence: TGTGCCAGCAGCTTGAGTCCAGGGAACACTGAAGCTTTCTTT. V and J are TRBV7-9 and TRBJ1-1, with unresolved D. Germline V gene sequence: CDR1 SEHNR, CDR2 FQNEAQ (reference sequence). The CDR3 consists of 14 residues. The V end lost 3 bases, the J end lost 1 base, and 9 bases lay between the germline ends.

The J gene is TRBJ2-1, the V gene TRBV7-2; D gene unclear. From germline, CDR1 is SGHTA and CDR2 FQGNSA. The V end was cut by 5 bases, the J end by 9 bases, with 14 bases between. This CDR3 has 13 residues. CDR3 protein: CASSPYFNAEQFF. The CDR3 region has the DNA TGTGCCAGCAGCCCCTACTTTAATGCTGAGCAGTTCTTC.

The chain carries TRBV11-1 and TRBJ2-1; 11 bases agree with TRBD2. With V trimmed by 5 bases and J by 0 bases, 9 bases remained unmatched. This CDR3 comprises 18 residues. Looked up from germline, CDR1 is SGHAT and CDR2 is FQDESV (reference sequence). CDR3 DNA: TGTGCCAGCAGCCCCGGGACTAGCGGTTCCCCCTCCTACAATGAGCAGTTCTTC. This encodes CASSPGTSGSPSYNEQFF. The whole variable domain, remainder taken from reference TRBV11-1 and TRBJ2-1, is EAEVAQSPRYKITEKSQAVAFWCDPISGHATLYWYRQILGQGPELLVQFQDESVVDDSQLPKDRFSAERLKGVDSTLKIQPAELGDSAMYLCASSPGTSGSPSYNEQFFGPGTRLTVL.

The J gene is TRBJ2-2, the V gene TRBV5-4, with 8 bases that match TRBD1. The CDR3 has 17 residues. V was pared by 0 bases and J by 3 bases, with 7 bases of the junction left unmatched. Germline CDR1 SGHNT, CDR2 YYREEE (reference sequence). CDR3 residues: CASSLGRSGGHTGELFF. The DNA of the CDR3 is TGTGCCAGCAGCTTGGGTCGGTCAGGGGGCCACACCGGGGAGCTGTTTTTT.

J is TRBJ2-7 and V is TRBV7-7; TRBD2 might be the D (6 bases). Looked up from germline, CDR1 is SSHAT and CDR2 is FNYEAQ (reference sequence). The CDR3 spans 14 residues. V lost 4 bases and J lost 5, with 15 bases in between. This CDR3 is CASSSSGLSHEQYF. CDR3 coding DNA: TGTGCCAGCAGCTCATCGGGACTTAGTCACGAGCAGTACTTC. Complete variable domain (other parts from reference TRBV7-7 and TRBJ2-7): GAGVSQSPRYKVTKRGQDVTLRCDPISSHATLYWYQQALGQGPEFLTYFNYEAQPDKSGLPSDRFSAERPEGSISTLTIQRTEQRDSAMYRCASSSSGLSHEQYFGPGTRLTVT.

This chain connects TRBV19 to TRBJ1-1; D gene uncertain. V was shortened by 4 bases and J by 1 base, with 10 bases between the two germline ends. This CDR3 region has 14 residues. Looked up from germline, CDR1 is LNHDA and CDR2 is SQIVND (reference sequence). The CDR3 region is CASSKAGGNTEAFF. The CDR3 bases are TGTGCCAGTAGTAAGGCAGGAGGGAACACTGAAGCTTTCTTT.

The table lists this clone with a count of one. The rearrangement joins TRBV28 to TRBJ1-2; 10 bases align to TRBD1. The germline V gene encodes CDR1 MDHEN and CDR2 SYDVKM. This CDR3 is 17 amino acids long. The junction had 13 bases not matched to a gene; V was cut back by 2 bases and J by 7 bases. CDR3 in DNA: TGTGCCAGCAGTTTACACGATATCCGACAGGGGGCCTCTGGCTACACCTTC. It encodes CASSLHDIRQGASGYTF.

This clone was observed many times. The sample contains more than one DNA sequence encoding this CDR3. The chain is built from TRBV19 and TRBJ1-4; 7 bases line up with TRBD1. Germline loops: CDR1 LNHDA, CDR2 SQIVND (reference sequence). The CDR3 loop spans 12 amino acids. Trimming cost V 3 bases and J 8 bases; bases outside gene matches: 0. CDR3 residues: CASSIRGEKLFF. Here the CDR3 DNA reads TGTGCCAGTAGTATCAGGGGGGAAAAACTGTTTTTT.

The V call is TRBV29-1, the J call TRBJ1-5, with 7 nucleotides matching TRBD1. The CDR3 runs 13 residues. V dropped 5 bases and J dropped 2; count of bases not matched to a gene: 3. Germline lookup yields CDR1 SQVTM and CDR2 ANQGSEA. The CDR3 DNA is TGCAGCGTTCTCACAGGGGGCAATCAGCCCCAGCATTTT. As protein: CSVLTGGNQPQHF.

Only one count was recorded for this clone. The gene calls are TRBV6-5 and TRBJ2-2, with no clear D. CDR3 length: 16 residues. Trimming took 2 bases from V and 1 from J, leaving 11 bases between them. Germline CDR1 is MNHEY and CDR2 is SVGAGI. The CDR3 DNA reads TGTGCCAGCAGTTACAAGGCCAGGCTGAACACCGGGGAGCTGTTTTTT. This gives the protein CASSYKARLNTGELFF.

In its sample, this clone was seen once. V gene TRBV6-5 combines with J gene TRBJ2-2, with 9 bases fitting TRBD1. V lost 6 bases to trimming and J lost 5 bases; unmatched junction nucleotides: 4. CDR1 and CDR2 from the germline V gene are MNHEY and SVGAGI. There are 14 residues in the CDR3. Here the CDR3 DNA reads TGTGCCAGCAGGGGGACAGGGTCTACCGGGGAGCTGTTTTTT. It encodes CASRGTGSTGELFF.

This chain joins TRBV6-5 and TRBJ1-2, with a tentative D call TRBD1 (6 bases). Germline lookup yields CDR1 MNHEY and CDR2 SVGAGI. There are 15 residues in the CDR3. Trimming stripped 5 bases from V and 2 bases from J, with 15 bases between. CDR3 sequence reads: CASSPWDTGNYGYTF. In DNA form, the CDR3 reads TGTGCCAGCAGTCCCTGGGACACGGGGAACTATGGCTACACCTTC.

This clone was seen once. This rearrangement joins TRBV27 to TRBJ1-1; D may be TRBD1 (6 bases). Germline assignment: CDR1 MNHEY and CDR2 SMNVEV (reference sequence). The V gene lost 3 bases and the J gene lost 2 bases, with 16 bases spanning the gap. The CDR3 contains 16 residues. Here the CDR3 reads CASSFGGAGLNTEAFF. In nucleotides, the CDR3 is TGTGCCAGCAGTTTTGGGGGGGCAGGGTTAAACACTGAAGCTTTCTTT.

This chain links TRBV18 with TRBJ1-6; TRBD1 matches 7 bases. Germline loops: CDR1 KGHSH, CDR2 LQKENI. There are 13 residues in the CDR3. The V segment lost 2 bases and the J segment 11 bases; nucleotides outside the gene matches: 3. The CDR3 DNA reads TGTGCCAGCTCACCAAGGGGGCAGGCACCCCTCCACTTT. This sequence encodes CASSPRGQAPLHF.

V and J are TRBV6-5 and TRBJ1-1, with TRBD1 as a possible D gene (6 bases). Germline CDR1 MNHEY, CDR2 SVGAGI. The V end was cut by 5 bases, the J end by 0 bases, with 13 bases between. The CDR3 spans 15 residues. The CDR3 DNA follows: TGTGCCAGCAGTCCCGGACAGTACATGAACACTGAAGCTTTCTTT. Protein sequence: CASSPGQYMNTEAFF.

The DNA of the CDR3 is TGTGCCAGCAGCGCCAGGGGGTCTTCCTACGAGCAGTACTTC. This sequence encodes CASSARGSSYEQYF. The chain uses TRBV11-2 and TRBJ2-7; 7 bases are a match to TRBD1. The V and J ends lost 5 bases and 1 base, in that order; junction bases with no gene match: 5. The length of the CDR3 is 14 residues. Germline loops: CDR1 SGHAT, CDR2 FQNNGV.

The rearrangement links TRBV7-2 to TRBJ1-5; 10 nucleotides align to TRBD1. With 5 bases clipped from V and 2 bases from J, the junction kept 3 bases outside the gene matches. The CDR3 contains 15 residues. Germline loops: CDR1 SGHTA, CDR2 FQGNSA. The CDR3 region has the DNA TGTGCCAGCAGCCGAGACAGGGGGCGCAATCAGCCCCAGCATTTT. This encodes CASSRDRGRNQPQHF.

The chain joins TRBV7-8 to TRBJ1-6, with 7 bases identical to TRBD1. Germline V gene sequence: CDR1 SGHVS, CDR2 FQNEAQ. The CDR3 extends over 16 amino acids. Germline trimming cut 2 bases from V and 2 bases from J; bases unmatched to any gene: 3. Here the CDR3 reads CASSLSGTAYNSPLHF. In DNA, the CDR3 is TGTGCCAGCAGCTTATCCGGGACAGCCTATAATTCACCCCTCCACTTT.

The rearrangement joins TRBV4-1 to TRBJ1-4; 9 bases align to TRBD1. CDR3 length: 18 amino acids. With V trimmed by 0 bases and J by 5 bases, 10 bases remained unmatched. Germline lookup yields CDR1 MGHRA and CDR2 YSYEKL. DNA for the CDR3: TGCGCCAGCAGCCAAGAGGGAGGGGACAGGGTACGGAATGAAAAACTGTTTTTT. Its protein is CASSQEGGDRVRNEKLFF.

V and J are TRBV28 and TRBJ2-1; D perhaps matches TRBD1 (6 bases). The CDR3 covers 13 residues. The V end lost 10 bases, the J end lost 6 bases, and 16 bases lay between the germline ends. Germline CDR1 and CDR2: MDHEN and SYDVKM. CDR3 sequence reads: CAIHPGTSNEQFF. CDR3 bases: TGTGCCATCCACCCAGGGACAAGCAATGAGCAGTTCTTC. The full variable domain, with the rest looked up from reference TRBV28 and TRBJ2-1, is DVKVTQSSRYLVKRTGEKVFLECVQDMDHENMFWYRQDPGLGLRLIYFSYDVKMKEKGDIPEGYSVSREKKERFSLILESASTNQTSMYLCAIHPGTSNEQFFGPGTRLTVL.

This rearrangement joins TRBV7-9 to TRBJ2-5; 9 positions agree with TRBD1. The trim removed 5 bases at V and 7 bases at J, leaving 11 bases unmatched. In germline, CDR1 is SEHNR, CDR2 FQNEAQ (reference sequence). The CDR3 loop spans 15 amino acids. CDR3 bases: TGTGCCAGCAGCCCATCGGGACAGGGCGTCGGGACCCAGTACTTC. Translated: CASSPSGQGVGTQYF. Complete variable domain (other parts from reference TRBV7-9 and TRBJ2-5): DTGVSQNPRHKITKRGQNVTFRCDPISEHNRLYWYRQTLGQGPEFLTYFQNEAQLEKSRLLSDRFSAERPKGSFSTLEIQRTEQGDSAMYLCASSPSGQGVGTQYFGPGTRLLVL.

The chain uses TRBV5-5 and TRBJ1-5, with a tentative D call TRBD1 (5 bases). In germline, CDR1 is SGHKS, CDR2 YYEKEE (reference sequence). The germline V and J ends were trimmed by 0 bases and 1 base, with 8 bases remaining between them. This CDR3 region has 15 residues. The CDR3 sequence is CASSLGQQSNQPQHF. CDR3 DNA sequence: TGTGCCAGCAGCTTGGGACAGCAGAGCAATCAGCCCCAGCATTTT.

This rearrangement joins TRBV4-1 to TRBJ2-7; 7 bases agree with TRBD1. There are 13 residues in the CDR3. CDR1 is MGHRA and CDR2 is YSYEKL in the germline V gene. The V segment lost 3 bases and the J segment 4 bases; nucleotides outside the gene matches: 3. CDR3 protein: CASSHGTAYEQYF. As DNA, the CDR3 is TGCGCCAGCAGCCATGGGACAGCTTACGAGCAGTACTTC.

The CDR3: CASSVGRGAFTDTQYF. CDR3 nucleotide sequence: TGTGCCAGCAGCGTCGGCCGGGGGGCTTTCACAGATACGCAGTATTTT. The chain joins TRBV11-3 to TRBJ2-3; D may be TRBD2 (7 bases). The V gene lost 5 bases and the J gene lost 2 bases, with 17 bases spanning the gap. The CDR3 is made up of 16 amino acids. CDR1 SGHNT and CDR2 YENEEA come from the germline V gene.